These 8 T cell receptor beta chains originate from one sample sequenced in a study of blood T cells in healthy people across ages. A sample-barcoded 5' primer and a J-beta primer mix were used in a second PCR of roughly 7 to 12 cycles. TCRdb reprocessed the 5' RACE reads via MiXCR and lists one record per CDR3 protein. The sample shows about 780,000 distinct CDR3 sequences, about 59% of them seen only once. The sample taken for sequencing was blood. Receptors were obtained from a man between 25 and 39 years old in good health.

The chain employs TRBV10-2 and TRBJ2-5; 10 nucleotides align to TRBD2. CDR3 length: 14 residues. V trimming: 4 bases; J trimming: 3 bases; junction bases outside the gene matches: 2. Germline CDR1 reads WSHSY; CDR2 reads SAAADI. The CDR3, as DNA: TGCGCCAGCAGTGCAACTAGCGGGAAAGAGACCCAGTACTTC. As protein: CASSATSGKETQYF.

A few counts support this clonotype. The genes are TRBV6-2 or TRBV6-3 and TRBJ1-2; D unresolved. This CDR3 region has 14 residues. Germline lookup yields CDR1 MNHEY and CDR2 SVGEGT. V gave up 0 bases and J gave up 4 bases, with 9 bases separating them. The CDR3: CASSYSRERYGYTF. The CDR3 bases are TGTGCCAGCAGTTACTCAAGGGAACGCTATGGCTACACCTTC.

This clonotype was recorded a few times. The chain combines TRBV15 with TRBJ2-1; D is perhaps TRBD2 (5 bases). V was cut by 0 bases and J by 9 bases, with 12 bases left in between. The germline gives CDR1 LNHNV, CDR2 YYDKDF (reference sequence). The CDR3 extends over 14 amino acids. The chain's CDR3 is CATSRDSGGLEQFF. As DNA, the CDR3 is TGTGCCACCAGCAGAGATTCTGGAGGTCTTGAGCAGTTCTTC.

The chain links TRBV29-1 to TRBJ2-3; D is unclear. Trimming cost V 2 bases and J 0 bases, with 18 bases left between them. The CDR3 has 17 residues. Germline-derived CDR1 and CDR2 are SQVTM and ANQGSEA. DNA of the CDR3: TGCAGCGTTGAAACTACCCGGATGGGTGTAAGCACAGATACGCAGTATTTT. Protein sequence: CSVETTRMGVSTDTQYF.

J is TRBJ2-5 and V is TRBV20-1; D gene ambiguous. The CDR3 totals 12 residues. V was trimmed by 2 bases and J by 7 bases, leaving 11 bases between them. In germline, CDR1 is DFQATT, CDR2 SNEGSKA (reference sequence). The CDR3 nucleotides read TGCAGTGCTAGATTCGGTGGCGGGACCCAGTACTTC. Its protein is CSARFGGGTQYF.

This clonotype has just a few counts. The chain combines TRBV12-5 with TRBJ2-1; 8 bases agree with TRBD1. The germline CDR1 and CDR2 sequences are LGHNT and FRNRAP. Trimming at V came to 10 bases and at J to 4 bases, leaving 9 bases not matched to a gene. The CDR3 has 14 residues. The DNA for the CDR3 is TGTGCTACCGCACCGGGACAGGCATACAATGAGCAGTTCTTC. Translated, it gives CATAPGQAYNEQFF. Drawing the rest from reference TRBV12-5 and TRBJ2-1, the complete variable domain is DARVTQTPRHKVTEMGQEVTMRCQPILGHNTVFWYRQTMMQGLELLAYFRNRAPLDDSGMPKDRFSAEMPDATLATLKIQPSEPRDSAVYFCATAPGQAYNEQFFGPGTRLTVL.

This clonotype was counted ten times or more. Written as DNA, the CDR3 is TGTGCCAGCTCACTTAACAGGGATGGAAGGCCCCAGCATTTT. Encoded protein: CASSLNRDGRPQHF. The V call is TRBV18, the J call TRBJ1-5; D may be TRBD1 (6 bases). This CDR3 is built from 14 residues. Germline CDR1 reads KGHSH; CDR2 reads LQKENI. Trimming removed 4 bases at V and 9 bases at J, with 16 bases between.

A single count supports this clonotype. Written as DNA, the CDR3 is TGTGCCAGCAGCTTAGCGGGGGGGCCGGTAGGGACCCAGTACTTC. Translated, it gives CASSLAGGPVGTQYF. This chain uses TRBV5-6 with TRBJ2-5, with 10 positions matching TRBD2. The V gene's germline CDR1 is SGHDT and CDR2 YYEEEE. The CDR3 is 15 amino acids. V shed 2 bases and J 7 bases; nucleotides not matched to a gene: 8.